The clone carrying this TCR beta chain was seen a handful of times. This sample was taken from a study of PD-L1 blockade in urothelial cancer. The time point was: pretreatment peripheral blood. Repertoires were generated with immunoSEQ multiplex PCR, while TCRdb's copy carries only in-frame clones and drops some. In the table there are roughly 130,000 clones, roughly 80% of which are singletons. The CDR3 length is 16 residues. CDR1 SEHNR and CDR2 FQNEAQ come from the germline V gene (reference sequence). V lost 5 bases and J lost 3; bases outside the gene matches: 12. The rearrangement joins TRBV7-9 to TRBJ1-1, with 7 bases identical to TRBD1. Material: PBMCs, obtained around atezolizumab (anti-PD-L1) treatment. The TCR originated in a man between 50 and 59 years old with urothelial cancer. CDR3 in DNA: TGTGCCAGCAGCGGACAAGACAGGGCTCTGGACACTGAAGCTTTCTTT. Translating gives CASSGQDRALDTEAFF. The full variable domain, its missing parts supplied by reference TRBV7-9 and TRBJ1-1, is DTGVSQNPRHKITKRGQNVTFRCDPISEHNRLYWYRQTLGQGPEFLTYFQNEAQLEKSRLLSDRFSAERPKGSFSTLEIQRTEQGDSAMYLCASSGQDRALDTEAFFGQGTRLTVV.